This T cell receptor beta chain is from a study of immune cell composition in non-small cell lung cancer. Details on this clone: What it binds is unknown.

Findings and limits, study-wide: Overall clonality, unlike maximal tumour-associated clone frequency, did not predict TIL reactivity. Squamous carcinomas (approximately 75%) more often had tumour-associated clones >0.5% than adenocarcinomas (around 33%).

Germline loops: CDR1 GTSNPN, CDR2 SVGIG (reference sequence). This CDR3 is built from 12 residues. Profiling relied on immunoSEQ multiplex PCR, and the TCRdb table lists in-frame clones only, not all of them. The table lists 11,000 or so clones, around 65% of them singletons. Sequences were obtained from lung tumor tissue. The source is a human donor with non-small cell lung cancer. This chain uses TRBV30 with TRBJ2-5; D unresolved. The DNA end is a closer match to TRBJ2-7, so the J assignment may be wrong. CDR3 in DNA: TGTGCCTGGAGTTTCAGGCGCGACGAGCAGTACTTC. Its protein product is CAWSFRRDEQYF.